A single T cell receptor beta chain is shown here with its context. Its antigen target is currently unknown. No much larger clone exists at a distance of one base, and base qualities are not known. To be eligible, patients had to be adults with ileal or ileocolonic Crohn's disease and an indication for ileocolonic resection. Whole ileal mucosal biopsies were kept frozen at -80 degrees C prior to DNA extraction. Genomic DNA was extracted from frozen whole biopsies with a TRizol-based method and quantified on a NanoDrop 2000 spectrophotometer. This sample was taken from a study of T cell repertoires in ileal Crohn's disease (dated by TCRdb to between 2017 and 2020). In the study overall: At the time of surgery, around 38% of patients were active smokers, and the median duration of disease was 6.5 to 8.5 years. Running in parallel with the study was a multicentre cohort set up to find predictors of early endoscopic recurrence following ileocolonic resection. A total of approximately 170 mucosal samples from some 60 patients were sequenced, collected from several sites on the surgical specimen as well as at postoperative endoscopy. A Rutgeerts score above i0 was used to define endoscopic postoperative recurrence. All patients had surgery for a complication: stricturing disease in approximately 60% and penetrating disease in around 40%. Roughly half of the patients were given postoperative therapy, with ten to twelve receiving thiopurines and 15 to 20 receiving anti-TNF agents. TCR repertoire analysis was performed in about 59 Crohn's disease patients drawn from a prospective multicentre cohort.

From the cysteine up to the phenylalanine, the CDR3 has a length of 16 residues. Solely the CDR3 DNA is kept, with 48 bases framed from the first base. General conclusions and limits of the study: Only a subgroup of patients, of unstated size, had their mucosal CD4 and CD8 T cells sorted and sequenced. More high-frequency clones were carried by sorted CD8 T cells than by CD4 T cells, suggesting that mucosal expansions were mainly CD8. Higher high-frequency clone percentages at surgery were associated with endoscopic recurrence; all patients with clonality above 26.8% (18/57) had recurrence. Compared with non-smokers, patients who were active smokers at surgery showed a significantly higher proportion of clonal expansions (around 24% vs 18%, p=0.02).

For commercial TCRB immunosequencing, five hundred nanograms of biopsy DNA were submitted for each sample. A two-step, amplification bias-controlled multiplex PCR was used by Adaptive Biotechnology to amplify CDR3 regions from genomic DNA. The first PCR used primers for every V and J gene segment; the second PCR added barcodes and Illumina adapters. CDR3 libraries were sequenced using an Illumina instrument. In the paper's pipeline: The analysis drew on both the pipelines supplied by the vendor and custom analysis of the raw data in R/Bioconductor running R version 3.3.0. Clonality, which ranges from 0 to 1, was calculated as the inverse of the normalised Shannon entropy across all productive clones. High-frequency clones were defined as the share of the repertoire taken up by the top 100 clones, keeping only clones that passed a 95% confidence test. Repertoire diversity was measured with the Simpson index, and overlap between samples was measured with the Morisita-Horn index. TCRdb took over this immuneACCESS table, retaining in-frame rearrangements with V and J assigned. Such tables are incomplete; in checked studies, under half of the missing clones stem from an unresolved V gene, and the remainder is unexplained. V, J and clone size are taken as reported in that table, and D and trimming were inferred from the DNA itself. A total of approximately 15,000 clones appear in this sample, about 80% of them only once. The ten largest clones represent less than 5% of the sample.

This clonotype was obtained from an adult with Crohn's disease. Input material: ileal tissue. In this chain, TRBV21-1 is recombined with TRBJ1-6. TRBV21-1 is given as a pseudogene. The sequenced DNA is TGTGCCAGCAGCAAAAAGCCCTCCGAAGCGAATTCACCCCTCCACTTT. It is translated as CASSKKPSEANSPLHF.